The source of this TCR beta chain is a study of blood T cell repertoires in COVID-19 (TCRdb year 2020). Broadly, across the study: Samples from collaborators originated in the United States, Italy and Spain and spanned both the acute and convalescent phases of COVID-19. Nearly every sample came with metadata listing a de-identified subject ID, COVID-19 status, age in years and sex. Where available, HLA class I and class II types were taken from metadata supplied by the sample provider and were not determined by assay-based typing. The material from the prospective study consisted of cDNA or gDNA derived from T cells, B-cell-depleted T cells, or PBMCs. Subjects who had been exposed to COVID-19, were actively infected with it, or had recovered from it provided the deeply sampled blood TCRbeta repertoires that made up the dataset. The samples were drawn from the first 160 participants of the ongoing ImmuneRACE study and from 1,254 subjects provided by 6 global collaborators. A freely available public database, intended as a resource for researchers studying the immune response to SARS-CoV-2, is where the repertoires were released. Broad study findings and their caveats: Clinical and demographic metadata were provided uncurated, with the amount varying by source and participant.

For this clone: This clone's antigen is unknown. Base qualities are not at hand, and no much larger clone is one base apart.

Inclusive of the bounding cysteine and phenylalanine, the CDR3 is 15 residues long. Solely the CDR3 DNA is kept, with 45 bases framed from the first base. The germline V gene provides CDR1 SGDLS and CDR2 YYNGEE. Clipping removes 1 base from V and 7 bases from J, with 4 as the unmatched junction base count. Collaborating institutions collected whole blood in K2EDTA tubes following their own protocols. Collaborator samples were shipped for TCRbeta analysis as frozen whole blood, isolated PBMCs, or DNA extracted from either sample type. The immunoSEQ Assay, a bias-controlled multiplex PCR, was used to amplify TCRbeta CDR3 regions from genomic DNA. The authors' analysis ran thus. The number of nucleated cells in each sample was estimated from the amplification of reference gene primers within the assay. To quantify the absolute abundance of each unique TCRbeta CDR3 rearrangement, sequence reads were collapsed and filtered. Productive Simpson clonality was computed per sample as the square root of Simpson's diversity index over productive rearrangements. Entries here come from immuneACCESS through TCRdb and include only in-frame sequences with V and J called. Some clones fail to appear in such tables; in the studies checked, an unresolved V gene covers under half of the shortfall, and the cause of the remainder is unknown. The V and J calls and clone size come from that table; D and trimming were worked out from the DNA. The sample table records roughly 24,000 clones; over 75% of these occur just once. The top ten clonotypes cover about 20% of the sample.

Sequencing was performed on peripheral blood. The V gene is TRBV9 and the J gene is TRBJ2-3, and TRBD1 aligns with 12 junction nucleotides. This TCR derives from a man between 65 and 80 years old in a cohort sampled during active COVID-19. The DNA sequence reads TGTGCCAGCAGCGTATGGGACAGGGGGCCGAATACGCAGTATTTT. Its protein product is CASSVWDRGPNTQYF.